These T cell receptor beta chains were read from a single sample in a study of blood T cell repertoires in COVID-19. The repertoire was sequenced with immunoSEQ multiplex PCR; TCRdb's copy has only in-frame clones and lacks some. This sample yields fewer than 200,000 clones, of which 60% to 85% are seen a single time; 7% to 10% belongs to the top ten. Sequencing was done on a sample of peripheral blood. The receptor set was obtained from a man aged 60 to 69 with acute or convalescent COVID-19. The conserved cysteine and the conserved F or W are not part of the CDR3 here.

j_call: TRBJ2-5; v_call: TRBV5-1; cdr3_aa: ASSLGQNQETQY
j_call: TRBJ1-3; v_call: TRBV19; cdr3_aa: ASSTSEGQLDSGNTIY
j_call: TRBJ1-2; v_call: TRBV7-3; cdr3_aa: ASSPGTEYGYT
j_call: TRBJ1-1; v_call: TRBV7-6; cdr3_aa: ASSLRVTGDTEAF
j_call: TRBJ2-7; v_call: TRBV7-2; cdr3_aa: ASSPLASGYEQY
j_call: TRBJ1-3; v_call: TRBV12-5; cdr3_aa: ASGLDRQGKRNTIY
j_call: TRBJ2-7; v_call: TRBV5-1; cdr3_aa: ASSLVSYEQY
j_call: TRBJ1-5; v_call: TRBV4-3; cdr3_aa: ASSQSSNQPQH
j_call: TRBJ1-1; v_call: TRBV3-1/TRBV3-2; cdr3_aa: ASSQDGGAEAF
j_call: TRBJ1-2; v_call: TRBV5-5; cdr3_aa: ASSQGGQANYGYT
j_call: TRBJ1-2; v_call: TRBV6-5; cdr3_aa: ASSYGGGGYGYT
j_call: TRBJ1-1; v_call: TRBV3-1/TRBV3-2; cdr3_aa: ASSETAGVGTEAF
j_call: TRBJ1-2; v_call: TRBV4-3; cdr3_aa: ASSPSQGTYGYT
j_call: TRBJ1-1; v_call: TRBV7-2; cdr3_aa: ASSSGQKFTEAF
j_call: TRBJ1-5; v_call: TRBV6-1; cdr3_aa: ASSERGNGNQPQH
j_call: TRBJ2-6; v_call: TRBV4-1; cdr3_aa: ASTPTRGPGANVLT
j_call: TRBJ2-3; v_call: TRBV9; cdr3_aa: ASSVSGGATDTQY
j_call: TRBJ2-3; v_call: TRBV9; cdr3_aa: ASSLGQGSTDTQY
j_call: TRBJ2-7; v_call: TRBV4-1; cdr3_aa: ASSQNPGSMVGEQY
j_call: TRBJ1-1; v_call: TRBV6-5; cdr3_aa: ASSYGGTGALAEAF
j_call: TRBJ1-2; v_call: TRBV20-1; cdr3_aa: SASRGNYGYT
j_call: TRBJ1-4; v_call: TRBV30; cdr3_aa: AWSVRGQVNEKLF
j_call: TRBJ1-2; v_call: TRBV7-6; cdr3_aa: ASSPRGSPNYGYT
j_call: TRBJ1-6; v_call: TRBV19; cdr3_aa: ASRGPNSPLH
j_call: TRBJ1-5; v_call: TRBV15; cdr3_aa: ATSRLTGGRQPQH